This passage covers 21 T cell receptor beta chains from one sample sequenced in a study of T cell repertoires in cytomegalovirus infection. TCRdb independently ran MiXCR on the reads; one entry per CDR3 protein. Of about 360,000 distinct CDR3 sequences in the sample, roughly 18% are singletons; the top ten hold approximately 8%. The source material was PBMCs. The receptors originated from a human donor in good health (CMV status not recorded). Some clones in this sample may be carry-over from other donors' samples.

V gene TRBV12-3 or TRBV12-4 combines with J gene TRBJ1-5, with D unclear. The CDR3 loop spans 15 amino acids. Trimming removed 3 bases from V and 1 base from J, with 10 bases in between. CDR3 protein: CASSFGRVSNQPQHF. CDR3 DNA sequence: TGTGCCAGCAGTTTCGGCAGAGTAAGCAATCAGCCCCAGCATTTT.

The V call is TRBV12-3 or TRBV12-4, the J call TRBJ1-5; maybe TRBD1 (5 bases). Deletions cut 8 bases from V and 6 bases from J, with 11 bases between. CDR3 length: 12 residues. The CDR3 DNA reads as TGTGCCAGCGGGGGGGGTTCTCAGCCCCAGCATTTT. The encoded protein is CASGGGSQPQHF.

The table lists this clonotype with a few counts. The chain has TRBV7-9 and TRBJ2-1, with D perhaps matching TRBD1 (5 bases). Germline-derived CDR1 and CDR2 are SEHNR and FQNEAQ (reference sequence). This CDR3 is 16 amino acids long. The ends were cut back, 5 bases at V and 2 bases at J, with 16 bases in the middle. CDR3 DNA: TGTGCCAGCAGCCCTACCACCCAGGGAACCTACAATGAGCAGTTCTTC. It specifies CASSPTTQGTYNEQFF.

Ten or more counts support this clonotype. The chain recombines TRBV7-2 with TRBJ1-2; 11 bases match TRBD1. V shed 5 bases, J shed 3 bases, and the junction held 8 bases outside the gene matches. Germline lookup yields CDR1 SGHTA and CDR2 FQGNSA. CDR3 length: 16 amino acids. The CDR3 bases are TGTGCCAGCAGCCCCCGCCTGGGACAGGGGGACTATGGCTACACCTTC. Amino acids: CASSPRLGQGDYGYTF.

At least ten counts were recorded for this clonotype. Here the CDR3 reads CASSGRDGSGGFPADTQYF. CDR3 nucleotides: TGTGCCAGCAGCGGCCGGGACGGTAGCGGGGGCTTTCCCGCAGATACGCAGTATTTT. The rearrangement joins TRBV7-2 to TRBJ2-3, with 9 nucleotides matching TRBD2. The V gene's germline CDR1 is SGHTA and CDR2 FQGNSA. The CDR3 is made up of 19 amino acids. V trimming: 5 bases; J trimming: 4 bases; junction bases outside the gene matches: 19.

The J gene is TRBJ2-2, the V gene TRBV6-6, with TRBD1 matching over 7 bases. With V trimmed by 7 bases and J by 2 bases, 7 bases remained unmatched. The CDR3 has 15 amino acids. CDR1 is MNHNY, CDR2 SVGAGI, per germline (reference sequence). The CDR3 loop reads CASTQGTANTGELFF. Written as DNA, the CDR3 is TGTGCCAGCACCCAAGGGACAGCAAACACCGGGGAGCTGTTTTTT.

This clonotype was counted ten times or more. The chain carries TRBV7-2 and TRBJ2-7; tentatively, D is TRBD2 (6 bases). With 3 bases removed from V and 6 bases from J, the gap between germline ends came to 18 bases. There are 15 residues in the CDR3. CDR1 is SGHTA, CDR2 FQGNSA, per germline. CDR3 amino acids: CASSFAWEAYREQYF. The DNA for the CDR3 is TGTGCCAGCAGCTTTGCGTGGGAGGCATACCGCGAGCAGTACTTC.

As to this clonotype: This sequence may be a read error, since a much larger clone differs from it by one base. The rearrangement joins TRBV5-6 to TRBJ2-5; D is uncertain. From germline, CDR1 is SGHDT and CDR2 YYEEEE. This CDR3 comprises 11 residues. The CDR3 here is CSSSARETQYF. The CDR3 DNA sequence: TGTTCCAGCAGTGCACGGGAGACCCAGTACTTC.

Notes on this clonotype: Since the CDR3 does not end with the conserved phenylalanine or tryptophan, this likely comes from a read error. This chain links TRBV6-2 or TRBV6-3 with TRBJ2-7, with D tentatively TRBD1 (6 bases). Germline CDR1 is MNHEY and CDR2 is SVGEGT. V was pared by 8 bases and J by 7 bases, with 18 bases between. CDR3 length equals 13 residues. The CDR3 spells CASSIGRGDEQYY. As DNA, the CDR3 is TGTGCCAGCTCAATCGGCAGGGGCGATGAGCAGTACTAC.

In its sample, this clonotype was seen a few times. The chain joins TRBV25-1 to TRBJ2-5, with D possibly being TRBD2 (5 bases). Trimming took off 4 bases at V and 0 bases at J, with 9 bases between the two ends. Germline CDR1 and CDR2: MGHDK and SYGVNS. The CDR3 runs to 14 residues. The CDR3 here is CASSARRYQETQYF. In DNA form, the CDR3 reads TGTGCCAGCAGTGCTCGGAGGTACCAAGAGACCCAGTACTTC.

CDR3 amino acids: CASSQGVGRELGEQYF. In DNA form, the CDR3 reads TGCGCCAGCAGCCAAGGAGTCGGACGGGAGTTGGGCGAGCAGTACTTC. J is TRBJ2-7 and V is TRBV4-3, with D possibly being TRBD2 (6 bases). This CDR3 region has 16 residues. CDR1 and CDR2 from the germline V gene are LGHNA and YSLEER. V was shortened by 1 base and J by 6 bases, with 19 bases between the two germline ends.

This clonotype was seen a handful of times. The chain recombines TRBV20-1 with TRBJ1-2; D gene ambiguous. V lost 0 bases, J lost 4 bases, and 9 bases lay in between. Germline loops: CDR1 DFQATT, CDR2 SNEGSKA (reference sequence). This CDR3 region has 13 residues. Written as DNA, the CDR3 is TGCAGTGCTAGAGATGGCGGAGGCTATGGCTACACCTTC. Its translation: CSARDGGGYGYTF.

This clonotype came up many times. This sequence joins TRBV27 and TRBJ2-7; unclear D gene. Germline CDR1 and CDR2: MNHEY and SMNVEV (reference sequence). V lost 4 bases to trimming and J lost 0 bases, with 16 bases between them. The CDR3 sequence is 16 residues long. The CDR3 nucleotides are TGTGCCAGCAGTTCCCCCAGTTCGTTCAACTCCTACGAGCAGTACTTC. This codes for CASSSPSSFNSYEQYF.

This clonotype was observed a few times. This sequence joins TRBV30 and TRBJ1-5; the D is unclear. The CDR3 extends over 22 amino acids. Germline loops: CDR1 GTSNPN, CDR2 SVGIG (reference sequence). The V and J ends lost 0 bases and 3 bases respectively, with 33 bases between them. Written as DNA, the CDR3 is TGTGCCTGGAGTGTATCCAACCATCGAGGGCAGGAGGAGATCCTAGTCAATCAGCCCCAGCATTTT. It codes for CAWSVSNHRGQEEILVNQPQHF.

J is TRBJ2-1 and V is TRBV20-1; D tentatively reads TRBD1 or TRBD2 (7 bases each). The CDR3 sequence is 14 residues long. Germline V gene data show CDR1 as DFQATT and CDR2 as SNEGSKA (reference sequence). V lost 6 bases and J 10 bases, leaving 22 bases between the germline ends. CDR3 DNA sequence: TGCAGTGCACCTCGTGACAGGGCCGGGGGGGAGCAGTTCTTC. Translated, it gives CSAPRDRAGGEQFF.

The chain couples TRBV29-1 to TRBJ1-2; 8 nucleotides agree with TRBD1. The CDR3 is made up of 12 amino acids. Trimming took 7 bases from V and 4 from J; bases not matched to a gene: 5. The V gene's germline CDR1 is SQVTM and CDR2 ANQGSEA. The CDR3 sequence: CSGGQATYGYTF. CDR3 sequence (DNA): TGCAGCGGGGGACAGGCCACCTATGGCTACACCTTC.

The chain joins TRBV6-2 or TRBV6-3 to TRBJ1-5; D gene ambiguous. This CDR3 has 14 residues. Trimming took off 7 bases at V and 0 bases at J, with 10 bases between the two ends. CDR1 and CDR2 (germline): MNHEY, SVGEGT. The CDR3 region is CASKGVDSNQPQHF. Here the CDR3 DNA reads TGTGCCAGCAAGGGTGTAGATAGCAATCAGCCCCAGCATTTT.

The rearrangement uses TRBV19 and TRBJ1-2, with no clear D. The CDR3 totals 15 residues. Germline values: CDR1 LNHDA, CDR2 SQIVND (reference sequence). Between the trimmed V and J ends, which lost 6 bases and 4 bases, there was a span of 18 bases. CDR3 loop: CASRNVGAGSYGYTF. CDR3 coding DNA: TGTGCCAGTAGAAACGTTGGAGCAGGTAGCTATGGCTACACCTTC. Complete variable domain (other parts from reference TRBV19 and TRBJ1-2): DGGITQSPKYLFRKEGQNVTLSCEQNLNHDAMYWYRQDPGQGLRLIYYSQIVNDFQKGDIAEGYSVSREKKESFPLTVTSAQKNPTAFYLCASRNVGAGSYGYTFGSGTRLTVV.

The V call is TRBV6-2 or TRBV6-3, the J call TRBJ2-6; D is undetermined. This CDR3 contains 14 residues. Germline CDR1 is MNHEY and CDR2 is SVGEGT. The V gene lost 0 bases and the J gene lost 12 bases, with 12 bases spanning the gap. The CDR3 region is CASSYSNLQTVLTF. CDR3 sequence (DNA): TGTGCCAGCAGTTACTCGAATCTACAAACCGTCCTGACTTTC.

The table lists this clonotype with a few counts. The chain carries TRBV10-3 and TRBJ2-5; TRBD2 matches 8 bases. This CDR3 is 12 amino acids long. With 8 bases clipped from V and 3 bases from J, the junction kept 2 bases outside the gene matches. Germline CDR1 is ENHRY and CDR2 is SYGVKD. The DNA of the CDR3 is TGTGCCATCCGGGAGGGAGAAGAGACCCAGTACTTC. It is translated as CAIREGEETQYF.

This clonotype has ten or more counts. The rearrangement links TRBV11-3 to TRBJ2-1; D might be TRBD2 (5 bases). V lost 3 bases, J lost 3 bases, and 12 bases lay in between. CDR3 size: 15 residues. Germline V gene sequence: CDR1 SGHNT, CDR2 YENEEA. The CDR3 nucleotides read TGTGCCAGCAGCTTTGCCGGAGGCCGCTACAATGAGCAGTTCTTC. This codes for CASSFAGGRYNEQFF.